This TCR beta chain was profiled in a study of blood T cell repertoires in COVID-19. Study at large: Collection of acute and convalescent COVID-19 samples took place in the United States, Italy and Spain. T cells, B-cell-depleted T cells, or PBMCs provided the cDNA or gDNA that served as material.

Under the authors' procedure: Amplifying reference gene primers gave estimates of nucleated cell counts. Data came from immunoSEQ multiplex PCR; TCRdb stores just in-frame clones and leaves some out. The V and J calls and clone size come from that table; D and trimming were worked out from the DNA. This table has 120,000 to 150,000 clones, around four fifths appearing once. Germline assignment: CDR1 MNHEY and CDR2 SMNVEV (reference sequence). This CDR3 comprises 13 residues. V was pared by 5 bases and J by 8 bases, with 10 bases between. The sample taken for sequencing was peripheral blood. The rearrangement joins TRBV27 to TRBJ1-6; D not resolved. The sequence came from a woman in her thirties or forties with active or convalescent COVID-19. DNA for the CDR3: TGTGCCAGCAGTCCCGGACTTTATTCACCCCTCCACTTT. Protein: CASSPGLYSPLHF.